Only one count was recorded for the clone carrying this TCR beta chain. The antigen is undetermined. This specimen belongs to a study of T cell responses to AZD1222 COVID-19 vaccine. Whole-study results and caveats: In all cases, repertoires were sampled only after the peak T cell response. Most donors were white British and more were female, and clonal diversity was possibly underestimated. Vaccine-associated CD4 TCRs spanned spike, dominant at 160-218 and 743-854.

The repertoire was sequenced with immunoSEQ multiplex PCR; TCRdb's copy has only in-frame clones and lacks some. Here the sample spans 150,000 to 200,000 clones, about 94% being singletons. V was cut by 1 base and J by 1 base, with 5 bases left in between. This CDR3 spans 13 amino acids. The chain links TRBV12-3 or TRBV12-4 to TRBJ2-7; D not certain. The source material was peripheral blood, sampled on day 0 of AZD1222 vaccination. The clonotype was recovered from an adult in good health. Written as DNA, the CDR3 is TGTGCCAGCAGTTTAGTCGGGTCCTACGAGCAGTACTTC. Translated, it gives CASSLVGSYEQYF.